This T cell receptor beta chain was obtained from a study of blood T cells in healthy people across ages (dated by TCRdb to the mid-2010s). Study-wide context: In model experiments, template switching captured about one uniquely barcoded TCR beta cDNA molecule for every two T cells. The study measured age-related changes in TCR beta repertoire diversity using deep sequencing normalized with unique cDNA molecular identifiers. The donors were divided into four age groups: young (average around 16 years), middle-aged (approximately 42), aged (around 59) and long-lived (about 79). To avoid experimental bias, donors of different ages were spread randomly across the sequencing lanes. Using the same blood draw, the study looked at two additional independent replicas of 1 million unique cDNA reads for two donors, one aged 18 to 30 and the other aged 80 or older.

Systemically healthy Caucasian individuals from Russia, 35 to 50 in total and aged roughly 6 to 95 years, were included as donors. Each donor gave 9.5 to 10 milliliters of peripheral blood, drawn into EDTA-treated Vacutainer tubes. Ficoll-Paque density-gradient centrifugation was used to isolate PBMCs, with at least 7 million obtained per sample. Trizol reagent was used to extract total RNA from the PBMCs, yielding at least 6 micrograms per sample. For every donor, flow cytometry on a PBMC aliquot measured the percentage of naive CD45RAhigh/CD27high T cells. The CDR3 spans 15 residues, from the cysteine through the phenylalanine. Only the CDR3 DNA is retained, 45 bases long and in frame from the first base. CDR1 and CDR2, per the germline V gene, are SQVTM and ANQGSEA. The germline V end is reduced by 6 bases and the J end by 7 bases; junction bases left unmatched: 13. The library was prepared using 5' RACE. Sequenced on an Illumina HiSeq 2500. A second PCR of about 7 to 12 cycles was performed with a sample-barcoded 5' primer and a J-beta primer mix. Each TCR beta cDNA molecule received a unique molecular identifier from a template-switch 5' adaptor carrying 12 random nucleotides. Each sample yielded at least 3 million CDR3-containing paired-end reads. The Mint cDNA synthesis kit, primed by a TRBC-specific oligonucleotide, was used to synthesize first-strand cDNA from all RNA. After uracil-DNA glycosylase treatment, a first 18-cycle PCR used universal primers M1SS and BC2_uni_R on all cDNA. The study's processing was this. For normalization, 1 million high-quality reads, each with a distinct molecular identifier, were randomly selected from each sample. Instead of being binned into consensus sequences, reads that shared molecular identifiers were thrown out. MiTCR, run with a Q25 quality threshold and the strictest error-elimination algorithm, handled CDR3 identification, clonotype clustering and error correction. Lower-bound total TCR beta diversity was estimated with a nonparametric unseen species model using Euler transformation. The raw public data were reprocessed by TCRdb itself: fastp quality trimming at Q25, MiXCR clonotype calling, in-frame beta chains only. A single entry per CDR3 protein holds the most common genes and DNA from its merged rows. The V and J calls were not made by the authors but by TCRdb's processing. In this sample the table shows 2 million or so distinct CDR3 sequences, 49% of which occur a single time. The ten top clones hold about 2.1% of the sample.

Broader findings and caveats from the paper: Observed TCR beta diversity per million T cells fell roughly linearly with age, and a significant reduction was already apparent by age around 36. Compared with the aged group, the long-lived group had more naive CD4+ T cells, fewer expanded clones and increased TCR diversity, suggesting age selection. Since profiling was done on bulk unsorted PBMCs, naive and antigen-experienced compartments could not be conclusively compared. Because donor CMV infection status was unknown, age-related changes in expanded clonotypes were potentially confounded. Observed TCR beta diversity correlated strongly with the percentage of naive T cells measured by flow cytometry. Estimates of total diversity based on one million sequenced T cells were regarded as lower bounds and as underestimates.

Concerning this clonotype: It lacks a known antigen. No much larger clonotype is one base removed from it; base qualities were not supplied.

The sequenced material came from blood. The chain is assembled from TRBV29-1 and TRBJ2-7; TRBD2 fits 12 bases in the junction. The receptor was derived from a woman aged 40 to 50 in good health. For the CDR3, the sequence is CSVGPGLAGGGEQYF. At the DNA level, the sequence is TGCAGCGTCGGTCCGGGACTAGCGGGCGGAGGGGAGCAGTACTTC.